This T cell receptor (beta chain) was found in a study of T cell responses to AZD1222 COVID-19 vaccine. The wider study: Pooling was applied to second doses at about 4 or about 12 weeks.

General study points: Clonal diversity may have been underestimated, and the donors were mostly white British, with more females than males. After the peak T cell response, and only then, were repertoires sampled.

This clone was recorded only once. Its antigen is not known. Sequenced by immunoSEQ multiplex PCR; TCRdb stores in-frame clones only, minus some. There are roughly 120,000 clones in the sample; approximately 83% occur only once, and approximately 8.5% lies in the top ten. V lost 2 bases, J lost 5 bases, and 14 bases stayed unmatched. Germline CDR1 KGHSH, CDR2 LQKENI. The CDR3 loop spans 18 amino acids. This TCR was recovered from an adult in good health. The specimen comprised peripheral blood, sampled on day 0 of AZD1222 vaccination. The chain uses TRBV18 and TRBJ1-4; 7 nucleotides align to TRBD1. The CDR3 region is CASSPYSLPRGENEKLFF. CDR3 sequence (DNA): TGTGCCAGCTCACCATATTCGCTCCCCAGGGGGGAAAATGAAAAACTGTTTTTT.